Included here is one T cell receptor (beta chain) sequence, with context. No antigen is known for it. Per-base qualities were not stored, and no clone one base away is much larger. This sample was included in a study of shared T cell receptors in the human thymus (dated by TCRdb to the early 2020s). Describing the broader study: The study examined how self-reactive, shared T-cell receptor alpha chains are generated in the human thymus.

Library preparation employed the immunoSEQ multiplex PCR assay. The immuneACCESS repertoire file appears here via TCRdb, limited to in-frame rearrangements. These files lack a portion of the clones; in checked studies, under half of the deficit traces to unresolved V genes, and the cause of the others is not known. Recorded for this sample are 550,000 to 800,000 clones; 70% to 90% of them occurred a single time. The ten most abundant clones make up more than 0.01% of the sample. The V and J ends are trimmed by 0 bases and 0 bases, leaving 10 bases between them. Measured from the cysteine to the phenylalanine, the CDR3 is 15 residues long. CDR3 DNA is the only sequence kept; it has 45 bases, read in frame from the first base. The germline V gene specifies SGHRS as CDR1 and YFSETQ as CDR2. This sample was shared with a second study, whose subject was human thymus T cells. The second paper states: The donors were immunologically healthy infants in Finland who had open corrective cardiac surgery for congenital heart defects. Thymus tissue was collected as surgical resects that were removed during corrective cardiac surgery. V and J gene segment usage appeared biased in both thymic and peripheral blood repertoires. The related research reported highly overlapping thymic TCR repertoires among unrelated individuals. The study used about eight infant thymus samples plus four related peripheral blood samples to characterize TCR alpha and beta repertoires. Donor ages ranged from roughly 6 to 244 days, and the cohort comprised roughly six male and two female infants. After being mechanically released from the tissue, thymocytes were kept at -70 degrees C in pellets of roughly 10-33 million cells. A QIAsymphony instrument was used to extract genomic DNA from frozen cell pellets. TCRB and TCRAD loci were amplified from a standardized quantity of quality-controlled genomic DNA using the immunoSEQ multiplex PCR assay. The amplicons spanned the V(D)J region and were long enough to cover the CDR3 and allow V and J genes to be identified. The commercial immunoSEQ service was used to sequence amplicons on an Illumina platform. Primer bias and sequencing errors were corrected as previously described, and TCRAD and TCRB were defined on the basis of the IMGT database. Repertoires were analysed with immunoSEQ Analyzer 3.0 and VDJTools, covering basic statistics, V/J segment usage, diversity estimates, rarefaction and pairwise overlap. Diversity was estimated using the Chao1, ChaoE, Efron-Thisted, Shannon and inverse Simpson indices, and was also estimated on datasets down-sampled to the size of the smallest sample. For repertoire overlap, CDR3 nucleotide sequence, V gene and J gene had to match strictly, and clustering was done by Jaccard-based multidimensional scaling. On average, roughly 850,000 unique TCRB clonotypes were obtained from thymus samples, compared with approximately 82,000 from blood samples.

Recombination joined TRBV5-1 with TRBJ2-7; the D gene remains uncertain. This sequence was found in a girl younger than two with a congenital heart defect. Donor details come from another sample of the same person, matched by shared clones. Material: thymocytes. The base sequence is TGCGCCAGCAGCTTGGAGAGTAGGAGCTCCTACGAGCAGTACTTC. It translates as CASSLESRSSYEQYF.